This TCR beta chain was sequenced during a study of post-analysis software for immune sequencing data. Study in general: The disease courses spanned relapsing-remitting, secondary progressive and progressive-relapsing forms of multiple sclerosis.

Tagging with unique molecular identifiers was a feature of the TCR beta cDNA libraries. Approximately 450,000 cDNA molecules were recovered from an input of about 0.85 to 11 million T cells. One entry per CDR3 protein results from TCRdb running MiXCR on the PCR reads. This sample has 350,000 to 450,000 distinct CDR3 sequences; less than 40% occur once, and the top ten carry 13%. Points on this clonotype: As yet, its antigen is unknown.

Trimming shortened V by 6 bases and J by 5 bases, and 16 bases separated the two germline ends. The CDR3 totals 13 residues. Germline V gene sequence: CDR1 DFQATT, CDR2 SNEGSKA (reference sequence). Study outcomes and limitations: Relative to controls, patients had 4 or 5 TRBV segments at higher frequency, with TRBV5-6, TRBV5-1 and TRBV20-1 among these. Controls' normalized Chao1 diversity significantly exceeded that of multiple sclerosis patients. F measure clustering grouped samples strongly by preparation batch.

The chain couples TRBV20-1 to TRBJ2-5, with D perhaps TRBD1 or TRBD2 (5 bases each). The origin of this receptor is a girl between 5 and 17 years old with multiple sclerosis. Sequencing used blood. The CDR3 DNA is TGCAGTGCCCCCGAACGAGGGGCGGAGACCCAGTACTTC. Its protein product is CSAPERGAETQYF.